This passage covers 20 T cell receptor beta chains from one sample sequenced in a study of Ad26.COV2.S vaccination and SARS-CoV-2 variants. This table comes from immunoSEQ multiplex PCR, and its TCRdb copy is limited to in-frame clones, with some not included. The sample lists approximately 340,000 clones, 92% occurring once. Sequencing used peripheral blood, obtained after recovery from COVID-19. These receptors were collected from a human donor who had recovered from COVID-19.

The chain joins TRBV7-3 to TRBJ2-7, with 9 bases lining up with TRBD1. This CDR3 has 15 residues. Germline lookup yields CDR1 SGHTA and CDR2 FQGTGA. J lost 8 bases, V lost 0 bases, and 8 bases had no gene match. DNA of the CDR3: TGTGCCAGCAGCTTAACGGGGGGACAGGGTGTTAAGCAGTACTTC. Protein: CASSLTGGQGVKQYF. Complete variable domain (other parts from reference TRBV7-3 and TRBJ2-7): GAGVSQTPSNKVTEKGKYVELRCDPISGHTALYWYRQSLGQGPEFLIYFQGTGAADDSGLPNDRFFAVRPEGSVSTLKIQRTERGDSAVYLCASSLTGGQGVKQYFGPGTRLTVT.

The CDR3 sequence is CASSLGQSPYEQYF. The DNA of the CDR3 is TGTGCCAGCAGTTTGGGACAGTCCCCCTACGAGCAGTACTTC. The rearrangement joins TRBV28 to TRBJ2-7; 7 bases fit TRBD1. V shed 3 bases, J shed 2 bases, and the junction held 4 bases outside the gene matches. This CDR3 is 14 amino acids long. In germline, CDR1 is MDHEN, CDR2 SYDVKM.

The chain employs TRBV2 and TRBJ1-2; no clear D gene. The V end was cut by 3 bases, the J end by 7 bases, with 12 bases between. The germline V gene encodes CDR1 SNHLY and CDR2 FYNNEI. The CDR3 spans 13 residues. CDR3 protein: CASSDNRGSGYTF. The DNA for the CDR3 is TGTGCCAGCAGTGATAACCGAGGGTCTGGCTACACCTTC. Filled out from reference TRBV2 and TRBJ1-2, the complete variable domain reads EPEVTQTPSHQVTQMGQEVILRCVPISNHLYFYWYRQILGQKVEFLVSFYNNEISEKSEIFDDQFSVERPDGSNFTLKIRSTKLEDSAMYFCASSDNRGSGYTFGSGTRLTVV.

The chain carries TRBV6-5 and TRBJ1-2; D is uncertain. Germline loops: CDR1 MNHEY, CDR2 SVGAGI. CDR3 size: 12 residues. Trimming left V 9 bases short and J 0 bases short, with 8 bases between. CDR3 DNA: TGTGCCAGTCAGGCCCCTAACTATGGCTACACCTTC. Encoded protein: CASQAPNYGYTF.

The J gene is TRBJ2-5, the V gene TRBV6-5; D perhaps matches TRBD2 (5 bases). The CDR3 is made up of 13 amino acids. From germline, CDR1 is MNHEY and CDR2 SVGAGI. The V and J ends lost 8 bases and 2 bases respectively, with 12 bases between them. The CDR3 bases are TGTGCCAGCTATGAGCGGAGTCAAGAGACCCAGTACTTC. This encodes CASYERSQETQYF.

The V call is TRBV6-1, the J call TRBJ1-1; no clear D gene. V was cut by 1 base and J by 1 base, with 13 bases left in between. CDR1 and CDR2 from the germline V gene are MNHNS and SASEGT. CDR3 length: 16 residues. The CDR3 DNA is TGTGCCAGCAGTGAAGGGGTGTGGTATCGGAACACTGAAGCTTTCTTT. This translates into CASSEGVWYRNTEAFF.

The J gene is TRBJ1-5, the V gene TRBV6-5; D remains ambiguous. Germline CDR1 reads MNHEY; CDR2 reads SVGAGI. The ends were cut back, 4 bases at V and 9 bases at J, with 10 bases in the middle. The CDR3 totals 12 residues. As DNA, the CDR3 is TGTGCCAGCAGTTTCCCGACGGGGCCCCAGCATTTT. This encodes CASSFPTGPQHF.

This rearrangement joins TRBV20-1 to TRBJ2-1; 8 positions match TRBD2. V shed 3 bases, J shed 9 bases, and the junction held 13 bases outside the gene matches. Germline V CDR1 and CDR2: DFQATT, SNEGSKA (reference sequence). This CDR3 spans 15 amino acids. The CDR3 spells CSASKVAGPLGEQFF. The CDR3 region has the DNA TGCAGTGCTAGTAAGGTAGCGGGGCCCTTAGGTGAGCAGTTCTTC.

J is TRBJ2-6 and V is TRBV27; D is perhaps TRBD1 (5 bases). The CDR3 totals 15 residues. Trimming left V 3 bases short and J 4 bases short, with 10 bases between. Germline CDR1 reads MNHEY; CDR2 reads SMNVEV (reference sequence). The CDR3 spells CASSLGRAGANVLTF. Here the CDR3 DNA reads TGTGCCAGCAGTTTGGGCAGGGCCGGGGCCAACGTCCTGACTTTC.

The rearrangement joins TRBV10-2 to TRBJ2-7; weak D call: TRBD1 (5 bases). The CDR3 totals 12 residues. Germline assignment: CDR1 WSHSY and CDR2 SAAADI. V was cut by 3 bases and J by 5 bases, with 8 bases left in between. The CDR3 region has the DNA TGCGCCAGCAGTGAAAGGGGCGACGAGCAGTACTTC. Translating it yields CASSERGDEQYF.

This chain links TRBV27 with TRBJ1-2, with D unresolved. V was pared by 5 bases and J by 1 base, with 11 bases between. The CDR3 covers 14 residues. Germline assignment: CDR1 MNHEY and CDR2 SMNVEV (reference sequence). CDR3 sequence: CASSTSRGNYGYTF. The CDR3 DNA sequence: TGTGCCAGCAGTACTTCTCGGGGTAACTATGGCTACACCTTC.

The gene calls are TRBV9 and TRBJ1-6; no definite D call. CDR3 length equals 13 residues. Germline loops: CDR1 SGDLS, CDR2 YYNGEE. The germline V and J ends were trimmed by 2 bases and 7 bases, with 7 bases remaining between them. This CDR3 is CASSVNTNSPLHF. CDR3 bases: TGTGCCAGCAGCGTTAATACGAATTCACCCCTCCACTTT.

This chain's CDR3 is CASSRPAPKNIQYF. The CDR3 bases are TGTGCCAGCAGCCGTCCAGCCCCCAAAAACATTCAGTACTTC. The chain employs TRBV7-2 and TRBJ2-4; D gene uncertain. This CDR3 contains 14 residues. Trimming cost V 5 bases and J 2 bases, with 10 bases left between them. CDR1 is SGHTA, CDR2 FQGNSA, per germline.

The rearrangement uses TRBV10-3 and TRBJ1-5, with D perhaps TRBD1 (5 bases). The germline CDR1 and CDR2 sequences are ENHRY and SYGVKD. The CDR3 runs to 16 residues. V dropped 4 bases and J dropped 1 base, with 14 bases sitting between them. The CDR3 spells CAISGSGTDSNQPQHF. The CDR3 bases are TGTGCCATCAGTGGTAGTGGGACGGACAGCAATCAGCCCCAGCATTTT.

V usage is TRBV5-1 and J usage is TRBJ2-6, with a tentative D call TRBD1 (6 bases). The CDR3 has 17 residues. CDR1 SGHRS and CDR2 YFSETQ come from the germline V gene. The V gene lost 0 bases and the J gene lost 1 base, with 11 bases spanning the gap. CDR3 loop: CASSLGVGGSGANVLTF. CDR3 DNA sequence: TGCGCCAGCAGCTTGGGGGTAGGGGGATCTGGGGCCAACGTCCTGACTTTC.

V is TRBV29-1 and J is TRBJ1-1; D not certain. V was shortened by 5 bases and J by 0 bases, with 13 bases between the two germline ends. The CDR3 is 14 residues long. The V gene's germline CDR1 is SQVTM and CDR2 ANQGSEA. CDR3 nucleotides: TGCAGCGTTCAACTCGAGAGGATGAACACTGAAGCTTTCTTT. Translation: CSVQLERMNTEAFF.

This chain joins TRBV28 and TRBJ1-5, with 7 positions matching TRBD1. Unmatched junction bases numbered 9, after V lost 4 bases and J lost 3 bases. This CDR3 spans 16 amino acids. Germline-derived CDR1 and CDR2 are MDHEN and SYDVKM. CDR3: CASSSPTGINNQPQHF. The DNA of the CDR3 is TGTGCCAGCAGTTCCCCGACAGGGATTAACAATCAGCCCCAGCATTTT.

V usage is TRBV21-1 and J usage is TRBJ1-1. TRBV21-1 is recorded as a pseudogene. The CDR3 has 15 amino acids. The CDR3 region is CASSKGEGRSAEAFF. The CDR3 DNA reads as TGTGCCAGCAGCAAAGGGGAGGGGCGGTCGGCTGAAGCTTTCTTT.

The chain combines TRBV27 with TRBJ2-7; 8 positions agree with TRBD1. There are 17 residues in the CDR3. The V gene's germline CDR1 is MNHEY and CDR2 SMNVEV (reference sequence). J was trimmed by 3 bases and V by 3 bases; bases with no gene match: 13. The DNA for the CDR3 is TGTGCCAGCAGTTTTACCCCACCTGGGACAGGATTCTACGAGCAGTACTTC. Amino acids: CASSFTPPGTGFYEQYF.

The chain is built from TRBV6-2 or TRBV6-3 and TRBJ2-5, with D hard to call. The V and J ends lost 3 bases and 2 bases respectively, with 13 bases between them. The length of the CDR3 is 15 residues. Germline-derived CDR1 and CDR2 are MNHEY and SVGEGT. DNA of the CDR3: TGTGCCAGCAGTTATAGGCAGAGGCTACAAGAGACCCAGTACTTC. This gives the protein CASSYRQRLQETQYF.